This is a list of T cell receptor beta chains from one sample in a study of CD8+ T cells in alopecia areata. Sequenced by immunoSEQ multiplex PCR; TCRdb stores in-frame clones only, minus some. Of about 210,000 clones detected, less than 50% appear once; the ten largest clones hold about 2.6%. Material: CD4+ T cells sorted from blood, obtained at approximately week 36, from a patient treated with tofacitinib. The receptors here all came from a human donor with alopecia areata. Each CDR3 is given with its conserved first and last residue. D genes are given only for firm matches. Some rows mark clone size as missing; the rest say once, few, many or name a class of expanded clone.

size	V	D	J	CDR3	DNA
-	TRBV19	TRBD1	TRBJ1-2	CASSMAGGYGYTF	TGTGCCAGTAGTATGGCAGGGGGCTATGGCTACACCTTC
-	TRBV6-5	-	TRBJ1-1	CATSRDTEAFF	TGTGCCACCTCTAGGGACACTGAAGCTTTCTTT
-	TRBV29-1	-	TRBJ1-2	CSVGLTGYTF	TGCAGCGTTGGGCTTACTGGCTACACCTTC
many	TRBV27	-	TRBJ1-2	CASSLSPRINYGYTF	TGTGCCAGCAGTTTATCGCCCAGGATTAACTATGGCTACACCTTC
-	TRBV4-3	-	TRBJ2-7	CASSQDQGQRYEQYF	TGCGCCAGCAGCCAAGATCAAGGACAGCGCTACGAGCAGTACTTC
-	TRBV5-1	-	TRBJ2-1	CASSFSLVLGEQFF	TGCGCCAGCAGCTTCAGTCTAGTTCTGGGTGAGCAGTTCTTC
-	TRBV7-9	TRBD2	TRBJ2-4	CASSPTSALAKNIQYF	TGTGCCAGCAGCCCAACTAGCGCCCTAGCCAAAAACATTCAGTACTTC
-	TRBV20-1	-	TRBJ1-1	CSARGAAEAFF	TGCAGTGCACGCGGGGCCGCTGAAGCTTTCTTT
many	TRBV4-3	TRBD1	TRBJ1-4	CASSQPGGDEKLFF	TGCGCCAGCAGCCAACCAGGGGGCGATGAAAAACTGTTTTTT
-	TRBV6-5	-	TRBJ1-1	CASTSGALMNTEAFF	TGTGCTAGTACGTCGGGGGCCCTTATGAACACTGAAGCTTTCTTT